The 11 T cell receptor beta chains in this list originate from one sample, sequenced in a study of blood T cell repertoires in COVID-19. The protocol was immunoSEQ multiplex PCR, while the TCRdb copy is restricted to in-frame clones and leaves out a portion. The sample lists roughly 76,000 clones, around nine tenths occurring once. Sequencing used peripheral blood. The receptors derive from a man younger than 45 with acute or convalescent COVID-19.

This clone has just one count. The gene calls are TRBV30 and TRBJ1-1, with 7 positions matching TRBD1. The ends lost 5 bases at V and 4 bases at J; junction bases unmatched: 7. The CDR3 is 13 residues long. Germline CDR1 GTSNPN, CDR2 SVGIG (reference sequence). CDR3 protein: CAWARGQVTEAFF. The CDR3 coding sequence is TGTGCCTGGGCTAGGGGGCAGGTCACTGAAGCTTTCTTT.

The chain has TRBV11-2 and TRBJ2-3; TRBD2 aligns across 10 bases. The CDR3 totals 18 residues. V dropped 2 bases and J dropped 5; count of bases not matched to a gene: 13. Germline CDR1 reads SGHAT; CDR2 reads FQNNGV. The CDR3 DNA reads TGTGCCAGCAGCTTATTTGGGGGATCTAGACTAGCGGGAGATACGCAGTATTTT. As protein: CASSLFGGSRLAGDTQYF. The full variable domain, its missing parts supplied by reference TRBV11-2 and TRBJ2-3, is EAGVAQSPRYKIIEKRQSVAFWCNPISGHATLYWYQQILGQGPKLLIQFQNNGVVDDSQLPKDRFSAERLKGVDSTLKIQPAKLEDSAVYLCASSLFGGSRLAGDTQYFGPGTRLTVL.

The CDR3 here is CASSLTGLAKYEQYF. CDR3 coding DNA: TGTGCCAGCAGTCTTACAGGGCTAGCCAAGTACGAGCAGTACTTC. The V and J genes are TRBV28 and TRBJ2-7; D perhaps matches TRBD1 (6 bases). Trimming took 5 bases from V and 4 from J, leaving 18 bases between them. In germline, CDR1 is MDHEN, CDR2 SYDVKM. The CDR3 is 15 residues long.

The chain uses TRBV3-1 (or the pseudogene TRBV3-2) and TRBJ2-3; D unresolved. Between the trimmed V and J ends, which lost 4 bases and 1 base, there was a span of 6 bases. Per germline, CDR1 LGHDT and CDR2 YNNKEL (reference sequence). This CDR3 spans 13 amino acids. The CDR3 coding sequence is TGTGCCAGCAGCCCTCTCGGCACAGATACGCAGTATTTT. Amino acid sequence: CASSPLGTDTQYF.

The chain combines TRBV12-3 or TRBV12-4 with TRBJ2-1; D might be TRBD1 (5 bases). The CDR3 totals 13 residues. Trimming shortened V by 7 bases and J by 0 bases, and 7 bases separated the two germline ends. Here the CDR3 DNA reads TGTGCCAGCACGGACATCTCCTACAATGAGCAGTTCTTC. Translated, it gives CASTDISYNEQFF.

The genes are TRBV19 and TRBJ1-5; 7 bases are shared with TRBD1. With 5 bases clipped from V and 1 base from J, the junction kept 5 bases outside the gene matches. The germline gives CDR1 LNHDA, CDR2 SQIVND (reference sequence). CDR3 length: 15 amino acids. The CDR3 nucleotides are TGTGCCAGTAGTCTTAGACAGGGCAGCAATCAGCCCCAGCATTTT. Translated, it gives CASSLRQGSNQPQHF.

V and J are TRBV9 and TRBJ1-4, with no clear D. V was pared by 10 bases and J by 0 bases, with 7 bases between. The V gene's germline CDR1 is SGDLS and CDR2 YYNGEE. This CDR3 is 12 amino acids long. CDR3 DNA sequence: TGTGCCCCGATAGCAACTAATGAAAAACTGTTTTTT. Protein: CAPIATNEKLFF.

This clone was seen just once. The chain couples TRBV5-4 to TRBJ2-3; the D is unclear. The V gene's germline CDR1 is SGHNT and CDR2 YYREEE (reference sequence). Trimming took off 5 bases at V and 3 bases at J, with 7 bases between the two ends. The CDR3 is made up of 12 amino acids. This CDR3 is CASSLMTDTQYF. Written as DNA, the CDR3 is TGTGCCAGCAGTCTTATGACAGATACGCAGTATTTT.

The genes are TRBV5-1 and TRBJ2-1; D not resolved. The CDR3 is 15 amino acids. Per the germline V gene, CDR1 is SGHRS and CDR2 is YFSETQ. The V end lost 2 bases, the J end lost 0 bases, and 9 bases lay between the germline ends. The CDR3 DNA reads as TGCGCCAGCAGCTTCGGCGGAAGCTCCTACAATGAGCAGTTCTTC. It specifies CASSFGGSSYNEQFF.

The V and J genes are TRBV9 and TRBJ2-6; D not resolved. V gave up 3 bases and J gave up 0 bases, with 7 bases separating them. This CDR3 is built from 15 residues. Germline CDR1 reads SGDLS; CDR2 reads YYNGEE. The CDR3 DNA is TGTGCCAGCAGCGCCCACAGCTCTGGGGCCAACGTCCTGACTTTC. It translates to CASSAHSSGANVLTF.

CDR3 amino acids: CASSIRGHINQPQHF. CDR3 bases: TGTGCCAGCAGTATCCGTGGACACATCAATCAGCCCCAGCATTTT. The gene calls are TRBV28 and TRBJ1-5; weak D call: TRBD1 (5 bases). V lost 5 bases, J lost 3 bases, and 14 bases lay in between. The CDR3 runs to 15 residues. The germline V gene has CDR1 MDHEN and CDR2 SYDVKM.